This TCR beta chain comes out of a study of cytomegalovirus exposure and HLA in healthy donors (dated by TCRdb to the late 2010s). Study-level background: According to an earlier analysis of around 600 of the donors, 150 million to 200 million T cells yielded 90 million to 140 million unique TCR beta sequences and about 300 Gb of sequence data. Around 320 gigabases of sequencing data and around 87 million unique TCR sequences were included in an early release covering roughly 600 HLA-typed donors. Among the roughly 410 genotyped donors, 75% to 90% belonged to the genetic ancestry cluster associated with self-reported Caucasian donors. The study was designed to test whether signatures of past pathogen exposure could be identified by cataloging public T cell receptors. The study used immunosequencing to profile the T cell repertoires of under 700 subjects and linked those repertoires to cytomegalovirus serostatus. A separate validation cohort of roughly 110 different subjects was used in addition to the approximately 610-subject first cohort. To predict cytomegalovirus infection status, the study brought together high-throughput TCR immunosequencing, statistical association of individual TCRs with disease status, and machine learning. A later analysis re-analyzed previously published TCR beta repertoires from 660 or so donors and added high-resolution HLA genotyping to study TCR occurrence patterns. Rather than drawing on any new phenotypic data, the later analysis identified candidate immune exposures from TCR beta sequences and the way those sequences occurred across donors. To decide whether each TCR beta V gene segment behaved as functional or pseudogenic, an earlier analysis of some 570 of the donors relied on high-throughput TCR beta sequencing. Donor age, sex, ethnicity and CMV serostatus were compiled together with the repertoire data. A later genetic analysis took genome-wide SNP genotypes for about three fifths of the 666 donors and used that subset as a discovery cohort. Every discovery cohort repertoire had been produced on one sequencing platform. Both class I and class II loci were covered by HLA typing, at four-digit resolution. The number of typed donors differed by locus: about 629-640 for A, B, C, DRB1 and DQB1; 522 for DQA1; around 610 for DPA1; and roughly 490 for DPB1. Roughly 5 DR-DQ haplotypes were handled as single units for association and clustering because linkage in the cohort was strong. Across under 500 genotyped donors of the cohort, an average of about 250,000 unique TCR beta nucleotide sequences per donor were sequenced, and 15% to 20% of those sequences were non-productive.

The library relied on the immunoSEQ multiplex PCR assay. For the multiplex PCR, a mixture combining 60 forward primers for TCR Vbeta segments and 13 reverse primers for TCR Jbeta segments was used. The CDR3 region of rearranged TCR beta genes was amplified from genomic DNA by a multiplex PCR assay. On the Illumina HiSeq System, the amplified TCR beta libraries were sequenced as 87-base-pair reads. For the original study's pipeline: A later analysis tallied some 79 million unique TCR beta chains across the approximately 670 repertoires, and about 10 million of those chains were shared by two or more donors. To remove PCR and sequencing errors, raw reads were error-corrected and collapsed into unique sequences using a nearest-neighbor algorithm that merged closely related sequences. Alignment of CDR3 sequences to IMGT reference sequences was used to assign V, D and J gene segments. For a sequence to be retained, a match of at least six nucleotides was required to both a V gene segment and a J gene segment. Rearrangements were called productive when the CDR3 lacked stop codons and stayed in frame with V and J; all others were non-productive. Following IMGT convention, CDR3 was defined as the stretch from the second conserved V-encoded cysteine up to the conserved J-encoded phenylalanine. The earlier analysis of 550 to 650 of the donors excluded any sequence lacking an unambiguous match to a single V gene segment. An earlier analysis of several hundred of the donors called V segments functional above 56.7% productive rearrangements and segregating when the between-donor standard deviation exceeded 5%. A statistical classification framework was built for diagnosing cytomegalovirus status from the catalog of TCR beta chain sequences. In a later analysis, TCR nucleotide sequences were compared against IMGT/GENE-DB human TR gene sequences so that V and J genes could be assigned. In a later analysis, CDR3 sequences and most-parsimonious VDJ recombination scenarios were assigned using the TCRdist pipeline. In a later analysis, each TCR beta chain was defined by its CDR3 amino acid sequence together with its V-gene family, and reads lacking a unique V-gene family were excluded. As a way to deal with suspected cross-contamination and a sequencing artifact, a later analysis dropped roughly 600 nucleotide sequences that were highly shared and had low generation probability. In a later analysis, a clonal expansion index was calculated for each public chain from normalized within-repertoire ranks of inferred template counts. A later analysis computed generation probabilities with a VDJ recombination model fitted to out-of-frame rearrangements, and checked the results against IGoR. A later analysis scored TCR-TCR, TCR-HLA and TCR-CMV co-occurrence with hypergeometric tests, applying a repertoire-size bias correction to TCR pairs. A later analysis estimated false discovery rates by permuting HLA or CMV assignments 20 times. In a later analysis, co-occurring TCRs were grouped using DBSCAN, and TCRdist sequence similarity was added for clustering within HLA-allele-positive subsets. For co-occurrence clustering, repertoires with fewer than 30,000 or more than 120,000 public chains were excluded, along with roughly five repertoires with anomalous nucleotide sharing. TCRdb took over this immuneACCESS table, retaining in-frame rearrangements with V and J assigned. Such tables are incomplete; in checked studies, under half of the missing clones stem from an unresolved V gene, and the remainder is unexplained. V, J and clone size are those of that table, while D and trimming were read from the DNA. Present in this sample are 100,000 to 150,000 clones, about 72% of which were seen just once. 4.9% of the sample lies in the top ten.

The cohort was made up of about 670 healthy bone marrow donors. At the time of sampling, all cohort members were nominally healthy, though unrecorded immune exposures were likely present. The donor was CMV seropositive and belonged to the group of over 250 seropositive cohort members. A peripheral blood sample was provided by each donor, and peripheral blood mononuclear cells were used for TCR beta sequencing. The Qiagen DNeasy Blood Extraction Kit was used to extract genomic DNA from the blood cell samples. Broad study findings and their caveats: A later analysis found that HLA-associated TCR beta chains were more clonally expanded and had lower generation probabilities than equally common non-associated chains. Most TCR sequences were seen in very few donors, while some public TCRs were found in many individuals. The presence/absence analyses assumed that sequencing depth was roughly uniform across donors, and that assumption may not be true. Because some donors lacked HLA typing at each locus, the association tests relied only on the typed subset. According to a later genetic analysis, donors in an Asian-associated ancestry cluster had fewer N-insertions in productive TCRs than the approximately 670-donor mean. Three of the identified cytomegalovirus-associated TCR beta chains were confirmed in vitro to be specific for cytomegalovirus antigens. The classifier was reported to diagnose cytomegalovirus status with high specificity and sensitivity in both the original cohort and the validation cohort. Because counts were too low, under 20 rarely observed V segments, including chromosome 9 orphons, were left out of the earlier analysis of approximately 580 of the donors. When HLA alleles, especially DR and DQ, strongly co-occurred, TCR associations were difficult to assign to individual alleles. This cohort had only TCR beta chains sequenced, and the lack of alpha or paired-chain data limited which features could be detected. The study listed 150 to 200 TCR beta chains as associated with cytomegalovirus. In a later genetic analysis, a missense DCLRE1C variant was associated with V-gene and J-gene trimming of TCR beta chains, and the association was replicated in an independent cohort. The 87-base-pair reads could not distinguish some IMGT-functional V segments, including TRBV6-2 and TRBV6-3, so those segments were excluded. A later analysis found that TCR association rates varied across HLA loci, with DRB1 alleles showing the most associated TCRs and HLA-C alleles the fewest. In a later analysis, several top co-occurrence clusters were reported to appear linked to parvovirus B19, influenza, CMV and Epstein-Barr virus. In an earlier analysis of 500 to 650 of the donors, most TCR beta V segments appeared in productive rearrangements about 87% or about 30% of the time, broadly matching IMGT annotations. Immune exposure information for the cohort was limited to CMV serostatus. Most CMV-associated TCR beta chains appeared to be HLA-restricted in a later analysis, and the HLA associations seemed to be driven largely by CMV exposure. It was suggested by the authors that the approach could potentially be generalized to other disease states and immunological phenotypes. The sequencing pipeline was judged likely to have produced a cluster of highly shared sequence variants as a technical artifact. Specific HLA alleles were associated with roughly 16,000 TCR beta sequences at a false discovery rate of 0.05 in a later analysis. Linkage disequilibrium might explain the correlated functional status among segregating V segments, but an unknown experimental factor could not be ruled out. A further reported finding was that TCR beta sequences accurately predicted the HLA-A and HLA-B alleles for most subjects in the first cohort.

CDR1 and CDR2 (MNHNY, SVGAGI) derive from the germline V gene (reference sequence). The germline ends are 18 bases apart after V is trimmed by 4 bases and J by 17 bases. Measured from the cysteine to the phenylalanine, the CDR3 is 13 residues long. The kept DNA is CDR3 alone, 39 bases in frame from the first base. To note about this clone: Its antigen specificity is not known. No much larger clonotype is one base removed from it; base qualities were not supplied.

This receptor was identified in a man between 50 and 59 years old in good health and CMV-seropositive. The rearranged chain carries TRBV6-6 and TRBJ1-6; there is no confident call for the D gene. Material for sequencing was PBMCs. The CDR3 protein sequence reads: CASSSSLGVIFHF. At the DNA level, the sequence is TGTGCCAGCAGTTCCTCACTTGGTGTAATTTTCCACTTT.